The 23 T cell receptor beta chains reported below all come from one sample, sequenced in a study of regulatory T cells in long-lasting Graves disease. The time point is: persistent/refractory GD, antithyroid drugs over 5 years with positive TRAb. PBMC-extracted RNA yielded the TCR library. Both iRepertoire HTBI primers and Arm-PCR of CDR3 regions were used to build the TCR beta libraries. TCRdb reanalysed the multiplex PCR reads using MiXCR and keeps one entry per CDR3 protein. The table lists almost 350,000 distinct CDR3 sequences, around 20% of them singletons. The source was peripheral blood mononuclear cells (PBMCs), collected when the disease was refractory, from a patient treated with antithyroid drugs. The receptor set was obtained from a female donor with Graves disease.

The CDR3 DNA reads TGTGCCTGCCAAATAGCGGGAGAGGCGGGCTACGAGCAGTACTTC. Translated, it gives CACQIAGEAGYEQYF. The chain is built from TRBV30 and TRBJ2-7; 9 bases fit TRBD2. The J segment lost 3 bases and the V segment lost 6 bases, leaving 12 bases of the junction unmatched. CDR1 is GTSNPN and CDR2 is SVGIG in the germline V gene (reference sequence). The CDR3 loop spans 15 amino acids.

The sample holds many counts of this clonotype. J is TRBJ2-2 and V is TRBV2, with a weak D call TRBD1 (5 bases). V was trimmed by 10 bases and J by 1 base, leaving 10 bases between them. Germline V CDR1 and CDR2: SNHLY, FYNNEI. The CDR3 runs to 13 residues. CDR3 coding DNA: TGTGCCACCAGCACAGGGAACACCGGGGAGCTGTTTTTT. The encoded protein is CATSTGNTGELFF.

This clonotype was seen repeatedly, ten times or more. The chain is built from TRBV2 and TRBJ1-5; 10 bases align to TRBD1. CDR1 SNHLY and CDR2 FYNNEI come from the germline V gene. The CDR3 spans 16 residues. V lost 6 bases and J lost 1; bases outside the gene matches: 6. The CDR3 loop reads CASRDRGKMSNQPQHF. The DNA of the CDR3 is TGTGCCAGCAGGGACAGGGGGAAAATGAGCAATCAGCCCCAGCATTTT.

Concerning this clonotype itself: A read error may be the cause here, since a much bigger clone is one base away. V gene TRBV18 combines with J gene TRBJ2-5; TRBD1 matches at 8 bases. The CDR3 is 14 residues long. CDR1 KGHSH and CDR2 LQKENI come from the germline V gene. CDR3: CASPPGTGSETQYF. CDR3 coding DNA: TGTGCCAGCCCACCAGGGACAGGTTCCGAGACCCAGTACTTC.

This clonotype was counted at least ten times. This chain links TRBV3-1 with TRBJ2-5; D is unresolved. Germline V gene data show CDR1 as LGHDT and CDR2 as YNNKEL (reference sequence). The V gene lost 2 bases and the J gene lost 2 bases, with 9 bases spanning the gap. The CDR3 consists of 14 residues. Here the CDR3 reads CASSQTDGQETQYF. The CDR3 DNA sequence: TGTGCCAGCAGCCAAACTGACGGACAAGAGACCCAGTACTTC.

This clonotype was observed a handful of times. The V gene is TRBV29-1, the J gene TRBJ1-1; TRBD1 is a possible D gene (6 bases). Germline CDR1 is SQVTM and CDR2 is ANQGSEA. This CDR3 is 12 amino acids long. Trimming stripped 6 bases from V and 4 bases from J, with 12 bases between. The CDR3 DNA reads as TGCAGCGTGCAACAGGGTTTCACTGAAGCTTTCTTT. It is translated as CSVQQGFTEAFF.

This clonotype was detected a few times. The chain recombines TRBV4-1 with TRBJ2-7, with 10 bases fitting TRBD2. The germline CDR1 and CDR2 sequences are MGHRA and YSYEKL. The CDR3 is 16 amino acids. V shed 1 base and J 6 bases; nucleotides not matched to a gene: 9. The CDR3 here is CASSQGVSGRAVEQYF. The CDR3 nucleotides are TGCGCCAGCAGCCAAGGAGTCAGCGGGAGGGCCGTCGAGCAGTACTTC.

This clonotype was detected only once. A much larger clone lies a single base off, so this may be a read error. This chain links TRBV6-2 or TRBV6-3 with TRBJ1-6, with unresolved D. This CDR3 spans 15 amino acids. Germline CDR1 is MNHEY and CDR2 is SVGEGT. CDR3 DNA sequence: TGTGCCAGCAGTGTTTCGGGTTTAAATAATTTACCCCTCCACTTT. It specifies CASSVSGLNNLPLHF.

In its sample, this clonotype was seen many times. J is TRBJ1-6 and V is TRBV24-1; D remains unclear. Germline CDR1 KGHDR, CDR2 SFDVKD. V lost 9 bases to trimming and J lost 1 base, with 6 bases between them. The CDR3 is 13 amino acids. CDR3 residues: CATSLSYNSPLHF. As DNA, the CDR3 is TGTGCCACCTCCTTGTCCTATAATTCACCCCTCCACTTT.

This clonotype was seen more than once but under ten times. This chain links TRBV6-4 with TRBJ1-6; D is perhaps TRBD1 (6 bases). Per germline, CDR1 MRHNA and CDR2 SNTAGT. The CDR3 spans 13 residues. Trimming pared 6 bases from V and 13 bases from J, leaving 16 bases between. CDR3 loop: CASSGQPASPLHF. DNA for the CDR3: TGTGCCAGCAGCGGACAGCCGGCATCCCCCCTCCACTTT.

The chain has TRBV2 and TRBJ2-1; either TRBD1 or TRBD2 may fit D (5 bases each). Germline V lookup: CDR1 SNHLY, CDR2 FYNNEI. Trimming removed 3 bases at V and 10 bases at J, with 13 bases between. The CDR3 is made up of 13 amino acids. The DNA for the CDR3 is TGTGCCAGCAGTGATTGGGGGTCACGGGAGCAGTTCTTC. It translates to CASSDWGSREQFF.

This clonotype was counted ten times or more. The V and J genes are TRBV7-9 and TRBJ1-4; 8 bases match TRBD1. Trimming at V came to 4 bases and at J to 9 bases, leaving 4 bases not matched to a gene. Germline CDR1 reads SEHNR; CDR2 reads FQNEAQ (reference sequence). This CDR3 contains 13 residues. Here the CDR3 DNA reads TGTGCCAGCAGCTCCCCAGGGGGCCAAAAACTGTTTTTT. Translation: CASSSPGGQKLFF.

This clonotype was seen repeatedly, ten times or more. The rearrangement links TRBV6-6 to TRBJ1-5; D gene uncertain. The CDR3 contains 13 residues. Germline V lookup: CDR1 MNHNY, CDR2 SVGAGI (reference sequence). V lost 0 bases, J lost 9 bases, and 9 bases lay in between. The CDR3 bases are TGTGCCAGCAGTTACTCGGCCTATCGGCCCCAGCATTTT. It is translated as CASSYSAYRPQHF.

This clonotype was counted ten times or more. This chain joins TRBV6-1 and TRBJ1-4, with 9 bases lining up with TRBD1. Germline loops: CDR1 MNHNS, CDR2 SASEGT. Trimming cost V 6 bases and J 5 bases; bases outside gene matches: 7. The length of the CDR3 is 15 residues. The CDR3 DNA sequence: TGTGCCAGCAGGGGGACCGGGACAGGGAATGAAAAACTGTTTTTT. It codes for CASRGTGTGNEKLFF.

This clonotype was observed at least ten times. The junction departs from the called germline gene at one end, perhaps through a read error. The chain carries TRBV2 and TRBJ1-1, with D possibly being TRBD1 (5 bases). In germline, CDR1 is SNHLY, CDR2 FYNNEI. The CDR3 sequence is 11 residues long. In DNA, the CDR3 is TGTGCCAGTCACGGGGCTAGGGTCTGGGACTTT. Protein: CASHGARVWDF.

This clonotype was picked up many times. V gene TRBV6-5 combines with J gene TRBJ2-7; no reliable D call. CDR3 length: 16 residues. The germline V gene encodes CDR1 MNHEY and CDR2 SVGAGI. Deletions cut 0 bases from V and 5 bases from J, with 17 bases between. The CDR3 DNA sequence: TGTGCCAGCAGTTACTCCCCAGGAACGGCTCGGAACGAGCAGTACTTC. Translated: CASSYSPGTARNEQYF.

This sequence joins TRBV18 and TRBJ2-7; D call uncertain. With 0 bases removed from V and 5 bases from J, the gap between germline ends came to 8 bases. There are 13 residues in the CDR3. Germline CDR1 reads KGHSH; CDR2 reads LQKENI. DNA of the CDR3: TGTGCCAGCTCACCACCGAATCTGGACGAGCAGTACTTC. This translates into CASSPPNLDEQYF.

This clonotype was recorded a few times. The chain employs TRBV19 and TRBJ1-5; no reliable D call. Between the trimmed V and J ends, which lost 8 bases and 0 bases, there was a span of 11 bases. Germline assignment: CDR1 LNHDA and CDR2 SQIVND (reference sequence). There are 14 residues in the CDR3. DNA for the CDR3: TGTGCCAGTTGTAGCATCTTTAGCAATCAGCCCCAGCATTTT. Translated, it gives CASCSIFSNQPQHF. Combining the CDR3 with reference TRBV19 and TRBJ1-5 gives the whole variable domain DGGITQSPKYLFRKEGQNVTLSCEQNLNHDAMYWYRQDPGQGLRLIYYSQIVNDFQKGDIAEGYSVSREKKESFPLTVTSAQKNPTAFYLCASCSIFSNQPQHFGDGTRLSIL.

The V call is TRBV4-1, the J call TRBJ2-7; possibly TRBD2 for D (5 bases). The CDR3 covers 17 residues. Germline V lookup: CDR1 MGHRA, CDR2 YSYEKL. Trimming removed 3 bases from V and 3 bases from J, with 21 bases in between. The CDR3 DNA is TGCGCCAGCAGCCAGACCCGATTTAGCGTGAGGGACTACGAGCAGTACTTC. Translated: CASSQTRFSVRDYEQYF.

This clonotype was observed many times. The CDR3 sequence is CASSAGGTGDYGYTF. The CDR3 DNA reads as TGTGCCAGCAGTGCTGGGGGGACCGGGGACTATGGCTACACCTTC. The genes are TRBV28 and TRBJ1-2, with D perhaps TRBD1 (5 bases). V was pared by 5 bases and J by 3 bases, with 16 bases between. Germline V CDR1 and CDR2: MDHEN, SYDVKM. The CDR3 extends over 15 amino acids.

The chain links TRBV7-3 to TRBJ1-3, with unresolved D. Trimming stripped 8 bases from V and 2 bases from J, with 7 bases between. The CDR3 extends over 12 amino acids. From germline, CDR1 is SGHTA and CDR2 FQGTGA. Written as DNA, the CDR3 is TGTGCCAGCGGCGGACCTGGAAACACCATATATTTT. It yields the protein CASGGPGNTIYF.

This clonotype has at least ten counts. The chain carries TRBV12-3 or TRBV12-4 and TRBJ1-5, with a possible D match to TRBD1 (6 bases). The CDR3 contains 17 residues. Trimming shortened V by 2 bases and J by 0 bases, and 14 bases separated the two germline ends. The CDR3 coding sequence is TGTGCCAGCAGTTTACAGGGGTCGGGGCATAGCAATCAGCCCCAGCATTTT. Translating gives CASSLQGSGHSNQPQHF.

The CDR3 spells CASSYLTSGAYNEQFF. CDR3 DNA: TGTGCCAGCAGTTACCTGACTAGCGGGGCCTACAATGAGCAGTTCTTC. The rearrangement uses TRBV6-5 and TRBJ2-1; 11 positions agree with TRBD2. The germline V gene has CDR1 MNHEY and CDR2 SVGAGI. V was clipped by 2 bases and J by 2 bases; unmatched bases: 2. This CDR3 is built from 16 residues.